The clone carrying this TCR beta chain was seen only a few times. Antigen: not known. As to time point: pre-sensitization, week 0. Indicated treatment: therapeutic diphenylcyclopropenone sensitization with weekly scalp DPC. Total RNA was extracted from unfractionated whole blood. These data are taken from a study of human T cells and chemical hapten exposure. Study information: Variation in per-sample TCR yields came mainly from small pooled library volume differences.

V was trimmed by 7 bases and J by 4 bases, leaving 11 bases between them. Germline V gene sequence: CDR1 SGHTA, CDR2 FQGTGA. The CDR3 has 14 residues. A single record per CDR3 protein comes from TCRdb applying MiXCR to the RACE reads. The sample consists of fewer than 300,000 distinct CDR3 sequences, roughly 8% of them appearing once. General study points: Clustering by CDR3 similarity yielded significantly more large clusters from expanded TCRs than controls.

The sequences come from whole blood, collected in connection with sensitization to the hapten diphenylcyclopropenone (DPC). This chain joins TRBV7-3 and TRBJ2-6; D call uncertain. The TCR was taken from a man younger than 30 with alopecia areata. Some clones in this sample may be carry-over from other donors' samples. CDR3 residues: CASNEEPGANVLTF. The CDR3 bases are TGTGCCAGCAACGAGGAACCCGGGGCCAACGTCCTGACTTTC.